What follows are 17 T cell receptor beta chains derived from one specimen sequenced in a study of shared clonotypes between healthy human individuals. Clones were sequenced by immunoSEQ multiplex PCR, and TCRdb holds only the in-frame ones, with some missing. The sample carries some 900,000 clones, over 60% recorded once. Sequencing input: memory CD4+ T cells sorted from blood. Subset indicated: CD45RA-negative fraction. Receptor source: a man between 18 and 35 years old in good health.

The J gene is TRBJ2-6, the V gene TRBV7-3, with unresolved D. The length of the CDR3 is 17 residues. The V and J ends lost 5 bases and 2 bases respectively, with 16 bases between them. The germline gives CDR1 SGHTA, CDR2 FQGTGA. CDR3 loop: CASSQDGGFPGANVLTF. DNA for the CDR3: TGTGCCAGCAGCCAGGACGGTGGCTTCCCTGGGGCCAACGTCCTGACTTTC.

The rearrangement uses TRBV5-4 and TRBJ2-6; possible D gene TRBD1, 5 bases. V shed 0 bases and J shed 4 bases, with 8 bases lying between them. Germline CDR1 reads SGHNT; CDR2 reads YYREEE (reference sequence). This CDR3 contains 15 residues. For the CDR3, the DNA is TGTGCCAGCAGCTTGGGCAAGGGGGGGGCCAACGTCCTGACTTTC. Its protein is CASSLGKGGANVLTF.

The V and J genes are TRBV5-1 and TRBJ2-7, with D perhaps matching TRBD2 (6 bases). V was trimmed by 3 bases and J by 0 bases, leaving 10 bases between them. The CDR3 consists of 14 residues. Germline V gene sequence: CDR1 SGHRS, CDR2 YFSETQ. CDR3 residues: CASSSLGSSYEQYF. The CDR3 DNA follows: TGCGCCAGCAGCTCCCTCGGGAGCTCCTACGAGCAGTACTTC.

This rearrangement joins TRBV6-1 to TRBJ2-1; TRBD1 aligns across 10 bases. The CDR3 is 16 residues long. Germline V CDR1 and CDR2: MNHNS, SASEGT. The V segment lost 3 bases and the J segment 6 bases; nucleotides outside the gene matches: 8. The DNA for the CDR3 is TGTGCCAGCAGTGAGGTGGACAGGGGGTCGCGCAATGAGCAGTTCTTC. The encoded protein is CASSEVDRGSRNEQFF.

This clone showed up many times. The sample contains more than one DNA sequence encoding this CDR3. This chain uses TRBV9 with TRBJ2-7, with a possible D match to TRBD2 (6 bases). The CDR3 length is 14 residues. CDR1 is SGDLS, CDR2 YYNGEE, per germline. V lost 1 base to trimming and J lost 0 bases, with 8 bases between them. Here the CDR3 reads CASSVTGSSYEQYF. CDR3 coding DNA: TGTGCCAGCAGCGTAACCGGGAGCTCCTACGAGCAGTACTTC. The whole variable domain, filled in from reference TRBV9 and TRBJ2-7, reads DSGVTQTPKHLITATGQRVTLRCSPRSGDLSVYWYQQSLDQGLQFLIQYYNGEERAKGNILERFSAQQFPDLHSELNLSSLELGDSALYFCASSVTGSSYEQYFGPGTRLTVT.

This clone was seen ten or more times. The chain recombines TRBV6-5 with TRBJ1-1; D not certain. The germline gives CDR1 MNHEY, CDR2 SVGAGI. V dropped 6 bases and J dropped 1 base, with 9 bases sitting between them. The CDR3 covers 13 residues. CDR3 region: CASRSYRNTEAFF. The DNA for the CDR3 is TGTGCCAGCAGGAGTTACCGGAACACTGAAGCTTTCTTT.

This clone came up a few times. The chain has TRBV28 and TRBJ1-1; 9 bases line up with TRBD1. There are 12 residues in the CDR3. V was clipped by 6 bases and J by 7 bases; unmatched bases: 3. Germline CDR1 and CDR2: MDHEN and SYDVKM. The CDR3 DNA is TGTGCCAGCAGGGGGACAGGGTTTGAAGCTTTCTTT. Translation: CASRGTGFEAFF.

The CDR3 nucleotides read TGTGCCAGCAGGTCACTACCGACAGGGAGGGGGGGCTACACCTTC. It encodes CASRSLPTGRGGYTF. The chain uses TRBV11-2 and TRBJ1-2; 7 positions agree with TRBD1. CDR1 and CDR2 from the germline V gene are SGHAT and FQNNGV. The CDR3 has 15 residues. V was clipped by 6 bases and J by 8 bases; unmatched bases: 15.

The chain links TRBV15 to TRBJ2-3, with D uncertain. This CDR3 has 15 amino acids. Trimming removed 4 bases from V and 0 bases from J, with 11 bases in between. CDR1 LNHNV and CDR2 YYDKDF come from the germline V gene (reference sequence). The CDR3 protein is CATSIASSSTDTQYF. The DNA for the CDR3 is TGTGCCACCAGCATCGCCTCTTCAAGCACAGATACGCAGTATTTT.

Only a few counts were recorded for this clone. The V gene is TRBV6-1, the J gene TRBJ2-3; D perhaps matches TRBD1 (5 bases). The CDR3 has 14 residues. V lost 4 bases to trimming and J lost 9 bases, with 17 bases between them. Looked up from germline, CDR1 is MNHNS and CDR2 is SASEGT. Written as DNA, the CDR3 is TGTGCCAGCAGTGGTACGTCGACAGCTCGAACGCAGTATTTT. Its protein product is CASSGTSTARTQYF.

The sample holds one count of this clone. The V call is TRBV5-4, the J call TRBJ2-7, with 8 bases matching TRBD2. Germline CDR1 reads SGHNT; CDR2 reads YYREEE (reference sequence). The V gene end was trimmed by 4 bases and the J gene end by 0 bases; junction bases not matched to a gene: 6. The CDR3 length is 15 residues. The CDR3 nucleotides read TGTGCCAGCAGCCGTCCGGGGGGGACCTCCTACGAGCAGTACTTC. This gives the protein CASSRPGGTSYEQYF. The entire variable domain, with the rest obtained from reference TRBV5-4 and TRBJ2-7, is as follows: ETGVTQSPTHLIKTRGQQVTLRCSSQSGHNTVSWYQQALGQGPQFIFQYYREEENGRGNFPPRFSGLQFPNYSSELNVNALELDDSALYLCASSRPGGTSYEQYFGPGTRLTVT.

The CDR3, as DNA: TGTGCCATCAGAGTAACGGGACAGGTGAACACCGGGGAGCTGTTTTTT. Its protein is CAIRVTGQVNTGELFF. The chain is built from TRBV10-3 and TRBJ2-2, with 8 bases that match TRBD1. CDR1 ENHRY and CDR2 SYGVKD come from the germline V gene. V shed 6 bases, J shed 1 base, and the junction held 7 bases outside the gene matches. The CDR3 consists of 16 residues.

The chain carries TRBV6-5 and TRBJ2-7, with D maybe TRBD1 (5 bases). Germline lookup yields CDR1 MNHEY and CDR2 SVGAGI. V dropped 10 bases and J dropped 2 bases, with 6 bases sitting between them. The CDR3 runs to 10 residues. The CDR3 here is CAIGAYEQYF. In DNA, the CDR3 is TGTGCCATAGGGGCCTACGAGCAGTACTTC.

V and J are TRBV5-1 and TRBJ2-7; TRBD1 agrees at 8 bases. V trimming: 4 bases; J trimming: 4 bases; junction bases outside the gene matches: 4. Germline values: CDR1 SGHRS, CDR2 YFSETQ. The CDR3 is 13 residues long. As DNA, the CDR3 is TGCGCCAGCAGCGAGGGACAGGTATACGAGCAGTACTTC. Its translation is CASSEGQVYEQYF.

The rearrangement joins TRBV5-6 to TRBJ2-2; a possible D gene is TRBD2 (6 bases). Trimming stripped 0 bases from V and 7 bases from J, with 19 bases between. This CDR3 is built from 17 residues. The germline V gene encodes CDR1 SGHDT and CDR2 YYEEEE. The CDR3 spells CASSLDRLVDLGGELFF. The CDR3 DNA sequence: TGTGCCAGCAGCTTGGATCGACTAGTTGACTTAGGCGGGGAGCTGTTTTTT.

The chain recombines TRBV6-5 with TRBJ1-2, with D tentatively TRBD1 (6 bases). Germline loops: CDR1 MNHEY, CDR2 SVGAGI. The CDR3 is 13 residues long. V was shortened by 6 bases and J by 4 bases, with 12 bases between the two germline ends. The CDR3 nucleotides read TGTGCCAGCAGCCAGGACAGCTTCTATGGCTACACCTTC. Translation: CASSQDSFYGYTF.

This clone was seen many times. The CDR3 DNA sequence: TGTGCCACCGACAGGGGCCTGGGTCAGCCCCAGCATTTT. Translation: CATDRGLGQPQHF. The gene calls are TRBV19 and TRBJ1-5, with 8 nucleotides matching TRBD1. CDR3 length: 13 amino acids. V trimming: 10 bases; J trimming: 6 bases; junction bases outside the gene matches: 8. CDR1 and CDR2 (germline): LNHDA, SQIVND (reference sequence).